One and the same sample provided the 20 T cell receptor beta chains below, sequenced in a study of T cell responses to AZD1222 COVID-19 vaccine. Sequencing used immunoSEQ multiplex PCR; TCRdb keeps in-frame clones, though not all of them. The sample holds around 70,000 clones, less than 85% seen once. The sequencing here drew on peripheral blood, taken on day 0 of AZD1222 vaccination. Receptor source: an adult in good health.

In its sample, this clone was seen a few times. CDR3 sequence (DNA): TGTGCCAGCAGTTTCCGCCAGACCGGGGAAGCTTTCTTT. Translation gives CASSFRQTGEAFF. The chain carries TRBV12-3 or TRBV12-4 and TRBJ1-1; D not resolved. Trimming removed 3 bases at V and 8 bases at J, with 13 bases between. This CDR3 region has 13 residues.

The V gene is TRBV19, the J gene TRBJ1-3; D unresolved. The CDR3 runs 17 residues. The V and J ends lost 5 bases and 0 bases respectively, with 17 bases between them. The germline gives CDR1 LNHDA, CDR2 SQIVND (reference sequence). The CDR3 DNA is TGTGCCAGTAGTTCTCGGAGCCCCAAACCCTCTGGAAACACCATATATTTT. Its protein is CASSSRSPKPSGNTIYF.

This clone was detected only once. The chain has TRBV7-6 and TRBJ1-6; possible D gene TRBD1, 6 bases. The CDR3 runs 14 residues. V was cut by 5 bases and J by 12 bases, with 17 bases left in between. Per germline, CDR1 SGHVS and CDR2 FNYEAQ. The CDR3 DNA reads TGTGCCAGCAGCCTAGGGGGATCCTCAGAACCCCTCCACTTT. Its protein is CASSLGGSSEPLHF.

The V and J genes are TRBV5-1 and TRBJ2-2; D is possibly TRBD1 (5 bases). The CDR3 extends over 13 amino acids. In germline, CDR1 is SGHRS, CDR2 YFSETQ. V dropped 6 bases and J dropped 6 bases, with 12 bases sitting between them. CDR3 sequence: CASKGDRAGELFF. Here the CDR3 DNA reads TGCGCCAGCAAAGGGGATAGGGCCGGGGAGCTGTTTTTT.

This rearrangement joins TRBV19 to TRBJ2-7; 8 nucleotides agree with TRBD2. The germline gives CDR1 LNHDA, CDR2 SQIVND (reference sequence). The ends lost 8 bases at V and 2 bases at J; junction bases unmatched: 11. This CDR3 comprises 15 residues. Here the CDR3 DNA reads TGTGCCAGTGCCTCGGGGGCGGGGGGCGCCTACGAGCAGTACTTC. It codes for CASASGAGGAYEQYF.

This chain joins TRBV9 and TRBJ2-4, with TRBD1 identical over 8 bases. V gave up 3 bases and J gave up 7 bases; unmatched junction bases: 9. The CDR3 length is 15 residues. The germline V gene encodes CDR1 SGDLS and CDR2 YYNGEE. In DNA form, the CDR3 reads TGTGCCAGCAGCGCCCTAACAGGGGGGTCGAACATTCAGTACTTC. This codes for CASSALTGGSNIQYF.

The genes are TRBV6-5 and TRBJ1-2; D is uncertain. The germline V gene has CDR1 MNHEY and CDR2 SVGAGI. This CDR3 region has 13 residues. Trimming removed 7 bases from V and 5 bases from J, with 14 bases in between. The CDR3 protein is CASTLRTGYGYTF. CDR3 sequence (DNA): TGTGCCAGCACCCTAAGGACGGGTTATGGCTACACCTTC.

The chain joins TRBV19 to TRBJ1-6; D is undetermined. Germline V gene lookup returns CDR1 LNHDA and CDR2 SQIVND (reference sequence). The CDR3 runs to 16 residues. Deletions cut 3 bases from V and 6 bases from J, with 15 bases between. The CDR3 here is CASSISVVESNSPLHF. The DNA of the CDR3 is TGTGCCAGTAGTATCTCCGTGGTCGAGAGTAATTCACCCCTCCACTTT.

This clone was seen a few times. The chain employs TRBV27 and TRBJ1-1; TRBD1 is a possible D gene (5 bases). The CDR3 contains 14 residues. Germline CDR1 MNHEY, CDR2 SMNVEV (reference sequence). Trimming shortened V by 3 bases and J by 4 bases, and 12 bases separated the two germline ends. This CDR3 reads CASSLGGVGTEAFF. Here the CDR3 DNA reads TGTGCCAGCAGTTTGGGGGGGGTTGGCACTGAAGCTTTCTTT.

Here the CDR3 DNA reads TGTGCCAGCTCACCAGGGACAAGATGGAGCACTGAAGCTTTCTTT. Its protein is CASSPGTRWSTEAFF. V usage is TRBV18 and J usage is TRBJ1-1; perhaps TRBD1 as D (6 bases). The V end lost 2 bases, the J end lost 4 bases, and 14 bases lay between the germline ends. CDR3 length: 15 amino acids. CDR1 and CDR2 (germline): KGHSH, LQKENI.

The CDR3 region is CASSLAQSNTDTQYF. The CDR3 nucleotides are TGCGCCAGCAGCTTGGCCCAGTCAAACACAGATACGCAGTATTTT. The V gene is TRBV5-1, the J gene TRBJ2-3, with D unresolved. The CDR3 extends over 15 amino acids. CDR1 is SGHRS, CDR2 YFSETQ, per germline. V was clipped by 0 bases and J by 2 bases, with 10 bases between them. The full variable domain, with the rest looked up from reference TRBV5-1 and TRBJ2-3, is KAGVTQTPRYLIKTRGQQVTLSCSPISGHRSVSWYQQTPGQGLQFLFEYFSETQRNKGNFPGRFSGRQFSNSRSEMNVSTLELGDSALYLCASSLAQSNTDTQYFGPGTRLTVL.

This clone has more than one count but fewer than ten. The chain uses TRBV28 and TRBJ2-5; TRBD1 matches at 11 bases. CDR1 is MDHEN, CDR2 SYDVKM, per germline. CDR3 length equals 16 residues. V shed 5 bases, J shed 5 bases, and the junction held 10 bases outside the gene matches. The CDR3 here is CASSPSDRGPQETQYF. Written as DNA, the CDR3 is TGTGCCAGCAGTCCCTCGGACAGGGGGCCCCAGGAGACCCAGTACTTC.

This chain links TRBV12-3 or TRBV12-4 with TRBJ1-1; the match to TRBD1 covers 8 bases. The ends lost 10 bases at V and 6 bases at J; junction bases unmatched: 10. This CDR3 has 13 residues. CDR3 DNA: TGTGCCACCGAGGCAGGGGGCGAGGCTGAAGCTTTCTTT. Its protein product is CATEAGGEAEAFF.

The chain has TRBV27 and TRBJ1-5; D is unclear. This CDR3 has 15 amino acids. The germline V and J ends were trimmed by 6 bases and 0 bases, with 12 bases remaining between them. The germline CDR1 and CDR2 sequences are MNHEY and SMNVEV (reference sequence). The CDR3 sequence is CASSIGLNSNQPQHF. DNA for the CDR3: TGTGCCAGCAGCATAGGACTGAATAGCAATCAGCCCCAGCATTTT.

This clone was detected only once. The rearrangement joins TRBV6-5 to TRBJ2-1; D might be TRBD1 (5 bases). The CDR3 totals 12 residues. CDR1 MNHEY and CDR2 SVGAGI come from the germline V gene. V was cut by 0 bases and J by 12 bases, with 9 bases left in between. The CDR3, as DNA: TGTGCCAGCAGTTACTCAGGGGTTGGGCAGTTCTTC. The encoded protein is CASSYSGVGQFF.

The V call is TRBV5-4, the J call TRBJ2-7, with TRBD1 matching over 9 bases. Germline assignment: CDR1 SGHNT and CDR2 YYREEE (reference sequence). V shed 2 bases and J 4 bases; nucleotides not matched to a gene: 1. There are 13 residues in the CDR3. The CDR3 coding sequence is TGTGCCAGCAGCTTTGGGACAGGGTACGAGCAGTACTTC. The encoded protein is CASSFGTGYEQYF.

CDR3 region: CAWSGGSQETQYF. The CDR3 region has the DNA TGTGCCTGGAGTGGGGGCAGCCAAGAGACCCAGTACTTC. The rearrangement uses TRBV30 and TRBJ2-5; the D gene is possibly TRBD1 (5 bases). In germline, CDR1 is GTSNPN, CDR2 SVGIG (reference sequence). Trimming pared 1 base from V and 1 base from J, leaving 7 bases between. The CDR3 extends over 13 amino acids.

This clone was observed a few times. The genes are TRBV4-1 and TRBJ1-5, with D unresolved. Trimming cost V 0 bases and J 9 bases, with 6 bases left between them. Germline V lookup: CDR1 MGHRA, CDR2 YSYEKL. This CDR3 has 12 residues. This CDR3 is CASSQDAGPQHF. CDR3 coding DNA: TGCGCCAGCAGCCAAGATGCAGGGCCCCAGCATTTT.

The CDR3: CASSLEGEQKAFF. CDR3 coding DNA: TGCGCCAGCAGCTTGGAGGGGGAGCAGAAAGCTTTCTTT. The rearrangement links TRBV5-1 to TRBJ1-1; D possibly corresponds to TRBD1 (6 bases). The CDR3 loop spans 13 amino acids. The V gene lost 0 bases and the J gene lost 9 bases, with 12 bases spanning the gap. Germline CDR1 and CDR2: SGHRS and YFSETQ.

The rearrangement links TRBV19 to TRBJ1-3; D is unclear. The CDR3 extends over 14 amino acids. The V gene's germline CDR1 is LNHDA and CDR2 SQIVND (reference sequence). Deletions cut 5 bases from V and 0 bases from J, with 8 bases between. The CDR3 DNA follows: TGTGCCAGTAGTTTGACTCACTCTGGAAACACCATATATTTT. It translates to CASSLTHSGNTIYF.